This is a list of T cell receptor beta chains from one sample in a study of tumor and adjacent non-tumor tissue in lung cancer. TCRdb re-derived calls from the multiplex PCR reads in MiXCR, one entry per CDR3 protein. The sample yields over 40,000 distinct CDR3 sequences, 74% seen once. The sequenced sample consisted of distant non-tumor lung tissue. The source is a woman aged 55-70 years with non-small cell lung cancer. CDR3s include the opening cysteine and the closing phenylalanine or tryptophan. The D gene is left open where the match is weak. Some rows have no size entry. The others give once, few or many, or a class for an expanded clone.

j_gene,abundance,d_gene,v_gene,CDR3aa,CDR3nt
TRBJ2-7,medium-sized,.,TRBV6-5,CASGVQGPNYEQYF,TGTGCCAGCGGGGTCCAGGGCCCCAATTACGAGCAGTACTTC
TRBJ2-3,many,.,TRBV11-2,CASSLTDTQYF,TGTGCCAGCAGCTTAACAGATACGCAGTATTTT
TRBJ1-1,.,.,TRBV29-1,CSVERGDAEAFF,TGCAGCGTTGAACGGGGGGACGCTGAAGCTTTCTTT
TRBJ2-1,.,.,TRBV4-1,CASTFSAANYEQFF,TGCGCCAGCACCTTTTCAGCCGCAAACTATGAGCAGTTCTTC
TRBJ2-7,.,.,TRBV29-1,CSVAPDSTDKQYF,TGCAGCGTTGCCCCGGACAGTACGGACAAGCAATACTTC
TRBJ2-4,.,.,TRBV4-3,CASSQEQRGQTSAKNIQYF,TGCGCCAGCAGTCAAGAACAGAGGGGCCAAACCTCAGCCAAAAACATTCAGTACTTC
TRBJ1-4,.,.,TRBV11-2,CASRLDSRGQTNEKLFF,TGTGCCAGCAGATTAGATTCGAGGGGACAAACTAATGAAAAACTGTTTTTT
TRBJ2-7,once,TRBD2,TRBV20-1,CNDRESGTYEQYF,TGCAATGATAGAGAAAGCGGGACTTACGAGCAGTACTTC
TRBJ2-2,.,TRBD1,TRBV6-2/TRBV6-3,CASSAMTGVPGELFF,TGTGCCAGCAGTGCCATGACAGGGGTCCCCGGGGAGCTGTTTTTT
TRBJ2-7,.,TRBD2,TRBV4-2,CASSTTASGAYEQYF,TGTGCCAGCAGCACCACGGCTAGCGGGGCCTACGAGCAGTACTTC
TRBJ2-3,.,.,TRBV7-3,CASSFTGTRGDTQYF,TGTGCCAGCAGCTTTACAGGGACTCGGGGGGATACGCAGTATTTT
TRBJ2-1,.,.,TRBV20-1,CSARPRDTEQFF,TGCAGTGCTAGACCCCGGGACACCGAGCAGTTCTTC
TRBJ2-5,.,TRBD1,TRBV11-2,CASSSTGTGGRTRYF,TGTGCTAGCAGCTCGACAGGGACAGGGGGCAGGACCCGGTACTTC
TRBJ1-4,.,.,TRBV6-6,CASSLPTGGEKLFF,TGTGCTAGTAGTCTCCCCACAGGAGGAGAAAAACTGTTTTTT
TRBJ2-5,.,.,TRBV10-2,CASRHIGETQYF,TGCGCCAGCAGACACATCGGGGAGACCCAGTACTTC
TRBJ2-5,.,.,TRBV5-5,CASSIGTNPSGETHYF,TGTGCCAGCAGCATCGGGACGAACCCTTCAGGGGAGACCCACTACTTC
TRBJ2-2,once,TRBD2,TRBV6-2/TRBV6-3,CASSPWVAGTCTGELFF,TGTGCCAGCAGCCCCTGGGTAGCGGGGACATGCACCGGGGAGCTGTTTTTT
TRBJ1-1,.,.,TRBV6-2/TRBV6-3,CARSRDYTEAFF,TGTGCCAGGAGTCGAGATTACACTGAAGCTTTCTTT
TRBJ2-3,.,.,TRBV29-1,CSVEVRDGGTNTQYF,TGCAGCGTTGAAGTAAGGGACGGGGGAACAAATACGCAGTATTTT
TRBJ1-1,.,.,TRBV6-2/TRBV6-3,CASIPDSHTEAFF,TGTGCCAGCATTCCGGACAGTCATACTGAAGCTTTCTTT
TRBJ2-3,.,.,TRBV29-1,CSVQGGSTDTQYF,TGCAGCGTACAAGGGGGGAGCACAGATACGCAGTATTTT
TRBJ2-7,medium-sized,.,TRBV11-2,CASSLERVGRRDF,TGTGCCAGCAGCTTAGAGAGGGTGGGACGGCGAGACTTC
TRBJ2-2,.,.,TRBV6-2/TRBV6-3,CASSFERFQGTGELFF,TGTGCCAGCTCTTTTGAGCGGTTCCAAGGGACTGGGGAGCTGTTTTTT
TRBJ1-1,.,.,TRBV5-5,CTNSSVSYTEAFF,TGTACCAACAGCTCGGTCAGCTACACTGAAGCTTTCTTT
TRBJ2-7,medium-sized,.,TRBV4-3,CASSQGARYEQYF,TGCGCCAGCAGCCAAGGGGCGAGGTACGAGCAGTACTTC
TRBJ2-5,few,.,TRBV19,CASSLEYVGLVPQETQYF,TGTGCCAGTAGCCTCGAATACGTCGGACTTGTTCCACAAGAGACCCAGTACTTC
TRBJ2-7,.,TRBD2,TRBV12-3/TRBV12-4,CASLGGGTCEQYF,TGTGCCAGTCTTGGGGGGGGAACCTGCGAGCAGTACTTC
TRBJ2-2,.,TRBD1,TRBV6-6,CAGSDRGAGELFF,TGTGCCGGCAGTGACAGGGGGGCAGGGGAGCTGTTTTTT
TRBJ2-3,.,.,TRBV4-3,CTSCQGTSGADTQYF,TGCACCAGCTGCCAAGGGACAAGCGGGGCAGATACGCAGTATTTT
TRBJ2-3,.,.,TRBV29-1,CNAFTRGSDTQYF,TGCAACGCCTTTACGCGGGGTTCAGATACGCAGTATTTT
TRBJ1-2,.,.,TRBV5-4,CASSFVYRDFDGYTF,TGTGCCAGCAGCTTCGTGTACAGGGACTTTGATGGCTACACCTTC
TRBJ2-5,.,.,TRBV6-5,CASSALIAATRGGETQYF,TGTGCCAGCAGCGCCCTCATAGCGGCTACACGAGGGGGAGAGACCCAGTACTTC
TRBJ2-5,once,.,TRBV12-3/TRBV12-4,CASALAQGNKEAQYF,TGTGCCAGCGCTTTAGCGCAGGGAAACAAAGAGGCCCAGTACTTC
TRBJ2-1,.,TRBD1,TRBV29-1,CNVPGQGDNEQLF,TGCAACGTTCCGGGACAGGGTGACAATGAGCAGCTCTTC
TRBJ1-2,once,TRBD1,TRBV28,CASSLASGGIYYGYTF,TGTGCCAGCAGTTTAGCATCAGGGGGCATCTACTATGGCTACACCTTC
TRBJ1-1,.,.,TRBV6-5,CASSYSRGDSDAFF,TGTGCCAGCAGTTACTCGCGAGGGGACTCTGATGCCTTCTTT
TRBJ2-1,.,.,TRBV11-2,CASNGRTRNEQFF,TGTGCCAGCAACGGGCGGACTCGTAATGAGCAGTTCTTC
TRBJ1-3,many,TRBD1,TRBV28,CASSSGGQGVGNTIYF,TGTGCCAGCAGTTCTGGGGGACAGGGTGTTGGAAACACCATATATTTT
TRBJ2-2,.,.,TRBV10-1,CASARIAGGLFF,TGTGCCAGCGCTAGAATTGCCGGGGGTCTGTTTTTT
TRBJ2-5,.,.,TRBV6-2/TRBV6-3,CVSSLPSDLDTQYF,TGTGTCAGCAGCCTGCCGTCGGATTTGGATACCCAGTACTTC
TRBJ2-1,.,.,TRBV6-6,CASRVGNEQLF,TGTGCCAGCAGAGTAGGGAATGAGCAGCTCTTC
TRBJ2-2,few,.,TRBV30,CAWSLKTGELLF,TGTGCCTGGAGTTTAAAGACCGGGGAGTTGCTTTTT
TRBJ2-3,.,TRBD2,TRBV28,CASHARSGGALGTDTQYF,TGTGCCAGTCATGCCAGGAGCGGGGGGGCCTTGGGCACAGATACGCAGTATTTT
TRBJ1-5,.,.,TRBV28,CASNQIQTSIQPQHF,TGTGCCAGCAACCAGATACAGACTAGCATTCAGCCCCAGCATTTT
TRBJ2-3,once,TRBD1,TRBV6-2/TRBV6-3,CACKRTGPTDTQYF,TGTGCCTGCAAGCGGACAGGTCCTACAGATACGCAGTATTTC